The rows below give T cell receptor beta chains drawn from one sample of a study of blood T cell repertoires in COVID-19. Assay: immunoSEQ multiplex PCR; the TCRdb copy retains only in-frame clones and omits some. The sample lists about 270,000 clones; 65% to 90% were seen once. Sample: PBMCs or T cells enriched from blood (not recorded which). These receptors were collected from a woman aged 45-59 years with acute COVID-19. The CDR3 runs from the conserved cysteine through the conserved F or W. A D gene is named only where the DNA matches it firmly. A row's size may be missing; if present it is once, few, many or a size class.

abundance,d_gene,j_gene,v_gene,CDR3aa,CDR3nt
NA,NA,TRBJ2-7,TRBV12-3/TRBV12-4,CASSPAGVNEQYF,TGTGCCAGCTCCCCCGCAGGGGTGAACGAGCAGTACTTC
few,TRBD1,TRBJ1-2,TRBV11-2,CASSLFRGRPSNYGYTF,TGTGCCAGCAGCTTATTCAGGGGGCGACCTTCTAACTATGGCTACACCTTC
NA,NA,TRBJ2-2,TRBV5-1,CASRTGDTGELFF,TGCGCCAGCAGGACGGGGGACACCGGGGAGCTGTTTTTT
NA,TRBD1,TRBJ1-2,TRBV5-4,CASSLNRGHNYGYTF,TGTGCCAGCAGCTTGAACAGGGGGCATAACTATGGCTACACCTTC
NA,NA,TRBJ1-4,TRBV2,CASARGRTNEKLFF,TGTGCCAGCGCCAGGGGACGGACTAATGAAAAACTGTTTTTT
NA,TRBD1,TRBJ2-1,TRBV11-2,CASSPTGEPFNEQFF,TGTGCCAGCAGCCCAACAGGGGAACCCTTCAATGAGCAGTTCTTC
NA,NA,TRBJ2-2,TRBV19,CASSLQGNTGELFF,TGTGCCAGTAGTCTTCAGGGGAACACCGGGGAGCTGTTTTTT
NA,TRBD1,TRBJ2-7,TRBV5-1,CASSPRDRVPEQYF,TGCGCCAGCAGCCCCCGGGACAGGGTGCCCGAGCAGTACTTC
NA,TRBD2,TRBJ2-1,TRBV5-6,CASSFRTSGGASSYNEQFF,TGTGCCAGCAGCTTCCGGACTAGCGGGGGGGCTAGCTCCTACAATGAGCAGTTCTTC
once,NA,TRBJ1-5,TRBV7-9,CASSLNGGNQPQHF,TGTGCCAGCAGCTTAAATGGGGGGAATCAGCCCCAGCATTTT
NA,NA,TRBJ2-3,TRBV2,CASSEAQGGTDTQYF,TGTGCCAGCAGTGAAGCCCAGGGAGGTACAGATACGCAGTATTTT
NA,TRBD1,TRBJ1-4,TRBV2,CASGGDRGQEKLFF,TGTGCCAGCGGGGGTGACAGGGGGCAAGAAAAACTGTTTTTT
NA,TRBD1,TRBJ1-1,TRBV6-6,CASSGQGATEAFF,TGTGCCAGCAGTGGACAGGGGGCCACTGAAGCTTTCTTT
NA,NA,TRBJ1-1,TRBV19,CASSPWTAGDPEAFF,TGTGCCAGTAGTCCTTGGACAGCCGGGGATCCTGAAGCTTTCTTT
NA,NA,TRBJ1-6,TRBV7-2,CASSRSGFRSSNNSPLHF,TGTGCCAGCAGTCGTTCAGGGTTCCGTTCCTCTAACAATTCACCCCTCCACTTT
once,NA,TRBJ1-5,TRBV15,CATSRDGAGQPQHF,TGTGCCACCAGCAGAGATGGGGCTGGTCAGCCCCAGCATTTT
NA,NA,TRBJ2-3,TRBV11-2,CASSPLRLTSTDTQYF,TGTGCCAGCAGCCCACTACGACTTACCAGCACAGATACGCAGTATTTT
once,NA,TRBJ1-2,TRBV15,CATSSGQLNYGYTF,TGTGCCACCAGCAGCGGACAGTTAAACTATGGCTACACCTTC
few,NA,TRBJ2-1,TRBV9,CASSVIPDSSGNEQFF,TGTGCCAGCAGCGTAATACCGGATTCTTCGGGCAATGAGCAGTTCTTC
few,NA,TRBJ1-5,TRBV19,CASSIDPWAGGNQPQHF,TGTGCCAGTAGTATAGACCCCTGGGCCGGAGGGAATCAGCCCCAGCATTTT
NA,TRBD1,TRBJ2-2,TRBV2,CASSSRDRHTGELFF,TGTGCCAGCAGTTCCCGGGACAGACACACCGGGGAGCTGTTTTTT
NA,NA,TRBJ2-7,TRBV30,CAWSVDSYEQYF,TGTGCCTGGAGTGTAGACAGTTACGAGCAGTACTTC